The present entry profiles one TCR beta chain with its context. No antigen is known for it. These data originate in a study of OX40 agonist ivuxolimab in advanced cancers. Study-wide context: The dose-escalation cohort was over 65% male, with a mean age of about 60 years, ranging roughly 20 to 90. Having had anti-PD-1, anti-PD-L1 or anti-CTLA-4 therapy before was allowed, and over 35% had some.

CDR3 length equals 14 residues. Trimming stripped 6 bases from V and 0 bases from J, with 11 bases between. From germline, CDR1 is SNHLY and CDR2 FYNNEI. Here immunoSEQ multiplex PCR was the method, and the copy in TCRdb shows in-frame clones only, minus some. The table shows roughly 70,000 clones, with 75% to 90% occurring only once. Study-wide results and caveats: Expanded peripheral T-cell antigen specificity went undetermined. Clonal expansion was seen in CD4+ and CD8+ blood T cells by week 6 at 0.1 to 3.0 mg/kg.

The sample consisted of CD4+ or CD8+ T cells sorted from blood, taken in a trial of the OX40 agonist ivuxolimab. The sequence came from an adult with an advanced solid tumor such as melanoma, head and neck, liver or kidney cancer. The rearrangement joins TRBV2 to TRBJ1-1; D is possibly TRBD1 (6 bases). The CDR3 nucleotides read TGTGCCAGCAGGTCCGGGACACTGAACACTGAAGCTTTCTTT. This translates into CASRSGTLNTEAFF.